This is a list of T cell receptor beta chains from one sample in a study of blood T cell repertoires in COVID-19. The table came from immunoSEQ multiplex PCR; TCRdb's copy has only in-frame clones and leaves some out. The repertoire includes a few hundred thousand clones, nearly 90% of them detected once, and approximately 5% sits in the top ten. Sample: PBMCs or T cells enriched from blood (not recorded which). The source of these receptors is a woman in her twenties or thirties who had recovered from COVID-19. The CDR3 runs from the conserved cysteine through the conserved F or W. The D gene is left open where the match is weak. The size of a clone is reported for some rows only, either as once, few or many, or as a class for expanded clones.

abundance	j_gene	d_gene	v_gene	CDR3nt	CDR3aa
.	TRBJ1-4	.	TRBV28	TGTGCCAGCAGTTTATGGGGGGCGACTAATGAAAAACTGTTTTTT	CASSLWGATNEKLFF
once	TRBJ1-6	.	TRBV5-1	TGCGCCAGCAGCTCCTCAGGGGAATCCTATAATTCACCCCTCCACTTT	CASSSSGESYNSPLHF
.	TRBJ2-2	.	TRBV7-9	TGTGCCAGCAGCTTATGGACAGACCGCACCGGGGAGCTGTTTTTT	CASSLWTDRTGELFF
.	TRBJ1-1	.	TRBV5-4	TGTGCCAGCAGCTTGGGGCAGGGGAGAACTGAAGCTTTCTTT	CASSLGQGRTEAFF
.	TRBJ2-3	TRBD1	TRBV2	TGTGCCAGCAGCGCGGACAGGGACACAGATACGCAGTATTTT	CASSADRDTDTQYF
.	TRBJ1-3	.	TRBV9	TGTGCCAGCAGCCCAGGAGGACAGAGGCTCCGTGGAAACACCATATATTTT	CASSPGGQRLRGNTIYF
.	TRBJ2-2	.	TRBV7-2	TGTGCCAGCAGCCCCCAGCGGAGGGGACCCGGGGAGCTGTTTTTT	CASSPQRRGPGELFF
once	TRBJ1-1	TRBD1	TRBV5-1	TGCGCCAGCAGCCCACTCGAAGGGGGCAGGACTGAAGCTTTCTTT	CASSPLEGGRTEAFF
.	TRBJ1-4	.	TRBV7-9	TGTGCCAGCAGCCCCGGCAGGGTTGAGACTAATGAAAAACTGTTTTTT	CASSPGRVETNEKLFF
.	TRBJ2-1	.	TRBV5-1	TGCGCCAGCAGCCTGCAGACTAGCTCCTACAATGAGCAGTTCTTC	CASSLQTSSYNEQFF
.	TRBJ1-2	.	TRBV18	TGTGCCAGCTCACCACGCCAGACTAACTATGGCTACACCTTC	CASSPRQTNYGYTF
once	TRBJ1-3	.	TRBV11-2	TGTGCCAGCAGCCAGTGGGGGCTGGGAAACACCATATATTTT	CASSQWGLGNTIYF
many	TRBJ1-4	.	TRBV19	TGTGCCAGTACCGACTCCGTAGGTCCTAATGAAAAACTGTTTTTT	CASTDSVGPNEKLFF
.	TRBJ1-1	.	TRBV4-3	TGCGCCAGCAGCCAAGATTCGGACACTGAAGCTTTCTTT	CASSQDSDTEAFF
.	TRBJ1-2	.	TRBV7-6	TGTGCCAGCAGCTTAGGAGAGGGCAACTATGGCTACACCTTC	CASSLGEGNYGYTF
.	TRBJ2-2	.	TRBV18	TGTGCCAGCTCACCACTCGGGAACACCGGGGAGCTGTTTTTT	CASSPLGNTGELFF
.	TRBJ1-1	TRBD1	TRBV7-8	TGTGCCAGCAGCCCACGGACAGGGGTTCGAAAAACTGAAGCTTTCTTT	CASSPRTGVRKTEAFF
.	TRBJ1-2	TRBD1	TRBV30	TGTGCCTGGGGGAGGGACAGGGCACTCTATGGCTACACCTTC	CAWGRDRALYGYTF
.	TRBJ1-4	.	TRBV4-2	TGTGCCAGCAGCCAAGCCCAGATTAATGAAAAACTGTTTTTT	CASSQAQINEKLFF
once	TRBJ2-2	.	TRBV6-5	TGTGCCAGCAAGGCAGGGAACACCGGGGAGCTGTTTTTT	CASKAGNTGELFF
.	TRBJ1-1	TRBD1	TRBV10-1	TGCGCCAGACCGGACAGGGGGGGGAACACTGAAGCTTTCTTT	CARPDRGGNTEAFF
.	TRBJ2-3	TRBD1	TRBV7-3	TGTGCCAGCAGCCAGGGACAGGGCATCGTAGATACGCAGTATTTT	CASSQGQGIVDTQYF
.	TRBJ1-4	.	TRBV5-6	TGTGCCAGCAGCTTGGAGGGGGCAACTAATGAAAAACTGTTTTTT	CASSLEGATNEKLFF
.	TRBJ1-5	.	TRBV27	TGTGCCAGCAGCGGGGTTTTGGGTAGCAATCAGCCCCAGCATTTT	CASSGVLGSNQPQHF
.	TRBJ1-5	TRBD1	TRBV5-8	TGTGCCAGCAGCTTGGTGACAGGGGGACAGCCCCAGCATTTT	CASSLVTGGQPQHF
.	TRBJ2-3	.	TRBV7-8	TGTGCCAGCAGCCTCCCCCCCAGCGAGGCAGATACGCAGTATTTT	CASSLPPSEADTQYF
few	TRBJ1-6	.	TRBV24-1	TGTGCCACCAGTGACCACCCGGTGGGGGGTAATTCACCCCTCCACTTT	CATSDHPVGGNSPLHF
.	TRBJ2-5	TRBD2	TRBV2	TGTGCCAGCATCTCAAAGCGGGGCCAGACCCAGTACTTC	CASISKRGQTQYF
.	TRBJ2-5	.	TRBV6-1	TGTGCCAGCAGTGAATTACTCAGGGCTGGGGAGACCCAGTACTTC	CASSELLRAGETQYF
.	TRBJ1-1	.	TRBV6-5	TGTGCCAGCAGCCCCACAGGGTCTCAAGCTTTCTTT	CASSPTGSQAFF
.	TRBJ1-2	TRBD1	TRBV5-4	TGTGCCAGCAGCTTGGAAGACAGGGAGATGTATGGCTACACCTTC	CASSLEDREMYGYTF
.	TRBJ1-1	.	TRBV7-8	TGTGCCAGCAGCTTAGACTCACCGAACACTGAAGCTTTCTTT	CASSLDSPNTEAFF
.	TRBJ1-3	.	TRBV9	TGTGCCAGCAGCGTAGTGGACAGAGGAAACACCATATATTTT	CASSVVDRGNTIYF
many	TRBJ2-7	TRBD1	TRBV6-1	TGTGCCAGCAGTGAATGGGGTGGACAGGGCTCCTACGAGCAGTACTTC	CASSEWGGQGSYEQYF
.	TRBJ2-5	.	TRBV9	TGTGCCAGCAGCGTAGACGGCAGGGAAGAGACCCAGTACTTC	CASSVDGREETQYF
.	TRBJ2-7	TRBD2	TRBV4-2	TGTGCCAGCAGCCACCAGACTAGCGCTACCTACGAGCAGTACTTC	CASSHQTSATYEQYF
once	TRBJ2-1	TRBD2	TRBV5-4	TGTGCCAGCAGCTTGGCTAGCGGGGGACCCTACAATGAGCAGTTCTTC	CASSLASGGPYNEQFF
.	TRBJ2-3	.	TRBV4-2	TGTGCCAGCAGTACTAGCTCCACAGATACGCAGTATTTT	CASSTSSTDTQYF
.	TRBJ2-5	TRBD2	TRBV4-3	TGCGCCAGCAGCCAAGGACTAGCGTTAGAGACCCAGTACTTC	CASSQGLALETQYF
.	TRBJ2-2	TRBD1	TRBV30	TGTGCCGGGGACAGGGCTGGCGCCGGGGAGCTGTTTTTT	CAGDRAGAGELFF
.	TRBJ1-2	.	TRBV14	TGTGCCAGCAGCCAAGATTCGGCGGGAGGCTACACCTTC	CASSQDSAGGYTF
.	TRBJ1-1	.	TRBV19	TGTGCCAGTAGCTCCCAGAGGGTATCTGAAGCTTTCTTT	CASSSQRVSEAFF
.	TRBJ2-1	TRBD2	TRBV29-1	TGCAGCGTTGAGTCACTAGCGGGGGGGTACAATGAGCAGTTCTTC	CSVESLAGGYNEQFF
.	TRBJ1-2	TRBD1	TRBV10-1	TGCGCCAGCAGTGAGTCTCAGGCCCGGGCGGGGGACAGGTTTTTGGATGGCTACACCTTC	CASSESQARAGDRFLDGYTF
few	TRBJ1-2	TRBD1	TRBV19	TGTGCCAGTTACAACGCAGGACAGGGAATGGATGGCTACACCTTC	CASYNAGQGMDGYTF
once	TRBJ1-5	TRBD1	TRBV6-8	TGTGCCACCCTGACAGGGCCGAATCAGCCCCAGCATTTT	CATLTGPNQPQHF
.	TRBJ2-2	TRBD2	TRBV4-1	TGCGCCAGCACCACTTTTGCGGGGGGGTCGACCGGGGAGCTGTTTTTT	CASTTFAGGSTGELFF
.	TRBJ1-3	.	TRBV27	TGTGCCAGCAGCCAGAACAGCCCCGCGGGGGGAAACACCATATATTTT	CASSQNSPAGGNTIYF
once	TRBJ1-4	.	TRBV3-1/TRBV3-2	TGTGCCAGCAGCCAAGATAGTGGCACGCCGAGGGAAAAACTGTTTTTT	CASSQDSGTPREKLFF
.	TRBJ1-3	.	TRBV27	TGTGCCAGCAGTTCCAGTTTCGGGATCCCTGGAAACACCATATATTTT	CASSSSFGIPGNTIYF
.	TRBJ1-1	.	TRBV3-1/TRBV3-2	TGTGCCAGCAGCCAAGAGATTCACAGACCTGAAGCTTTCTTT	CASSQEIHRPEAFF
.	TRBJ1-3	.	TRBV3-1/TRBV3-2	TGTGCCAGCAGCCCCCAAATGGGCAGGGAAAGAAACACCATATATTTT	CASSPQMGRERNTIYF
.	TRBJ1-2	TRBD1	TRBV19	TGTGCCAGTAGGATGACAGGGGTTCCTGGCTACACCTTC	CASRMTGVPGYTF
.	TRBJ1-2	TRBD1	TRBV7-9	TGTGCCAGCAGCACTCGGACAGGGAGCCTGCCGGGCCTGGAGATTGGAGGCTACACCTTC	CASSTRTGSLPGLEIGGYTF
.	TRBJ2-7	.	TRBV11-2	TGTGCCAGCAGCACACAGGGACTAGAGCAGTACTTC	CASSTQGLEQYF
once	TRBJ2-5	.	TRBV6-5	TGTGCCAGCAGTAGGGACACTGGTCGTGAGACCCAGTACTTC	CASSRDTGRETQYF
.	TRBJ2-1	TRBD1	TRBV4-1	TGCGCCAGCAGCCAAGATGGCGGACAGGGGGCGGGAAATGAGCAGTTCTTC	CASSQDGGQGAGNEQFF